This TCR beta chain was retrieved from a study of T cells in Graves' hyperthyroidism and ophthalmopathy (dated by TCRdb to the late 2010s). Regarding the study in general: Peripheral blood was sampled at the time of initial diagnosis, prior to any treatment. In about six Graves' hyperthyroidism patients, the study also compared T-cell repertoires from thyroid tissue with T-cell repertoires from blood. TCR V-J signatures able to tell the groups apart were searched for in a discovery cohort of 95 to 100 patients, of whom over 40 had Graves' ophthalmopathy and under 65 had stable Graves' hyperthyroidism. After sampling, hyperthyroidism patients received methimazole starting at 30 mg daily, and ophthalmopathy patients received high-dose intravenous methylprednisolone. According to the paper, TCR Vbeta CDR3 sequencing was carried out on over 130 peripheral blood samples, which came from fewer than 50 ophthalmopathy, under 80 hyperthyroidism and roughly 17 progressor patients. Prospective prediction of ophthalmopathy was tested in an independent validation cohort of approximately 18 hyperthyroidism patients and approximately 17 patients who later progressed to ophthalmopathy. For training and testing, the approximately 97 patients in the discovery cohort were randomly divided in a 7:3 ratio. The full study reports these points: Most expanded thyroid clonotypes (frequency above 0.001) were also detected in blood, a finding suggesting that blood repertoires may reflect thyroid immune responses. A model built on a 13 V-J signature distinguished ophthalmopathy from stable hyperthyroidism, reaching 85% to 90% sensitivity and about 81% specificity in cross-validation and 80%/75% in testing. In validation, progression to ophthalmopathy was predicted by the model with 70.59% sensitivity and around 76% specificity, a median of roughly six months before onset. Sample size was not statistically predetermined, and investigators were not blinded to group allocation.

TCR beta CDR3 regions were amplified from RNA transcripts. The first round of RT-PCR for the TCR CDR3 was performed with the HTBI primer set and the Qiagen OneStep RT-PCR kit. Libraries were constructed in a second round of multiplex PCR, after which size selection and purification were performed. Libraries were sequenced paired-end with 100 bp reads on an Illumina HiSeq2000. The published analysis was carried out like this. SOAPnuke was used to process the raw data, removing reads that contained adapters or uncalled bases, had a mean Phred below 15, or lacked an exact match to the constant primer or identifier. COPE v1.2.5 was used to merge high-quality paired reads, and clonotypes were defined as unique nucleotide sequences. MiTCR v1.1 was used to align clonotypes to the IMGT TRBV, TRBD and TRBJ reference segments. Analysis was restricted to V-J combinations with a frequency above 0.0001, which covered roughly 99% of repertoires. A TCS score was defined as the ratio between F50 (clonal expansion) and ExV (chaos), using BLOSUM62-based TCRdist between CDR3 peptides within each V-J. Welch's t-statistics and random forest reduced 500 to 550 V-J features to about 12, which were used in a naive Bayes classifier (R e1071). TCRdb passed the public sequencing reads through fastp at Q25 and MiXCR, retaining productive beta sequences. Entries that share a CDR3 protein sequence are merged under the most common genes and DNA. What appears here as the V and J calls and clone size reflects TCRdb's work, not the paper's. The sample data list some 420,000 distinct CDR3 sequences, and about an eighth of these were observed just once. Of the sample, 5.3% falls within the top ten clones.

From cysteine to phenylalanine, the CDR3 is 15 amino acids long. This entry keeps only the CDR3 DNA: 45 bases, framed from base 1. Taken from the germline V gene (reference sequence), the CDR1 and CDR2 loops are DFQATT and SNEGSKA. The V and J ends are trimmed by 7 bases and 2 bases, leaving 17 bases between them. Graves' hyperthyroidism was defined as stable when no progression to ophthalmopathy occurred over 18 months of follow-up. Hyperthyroidism patients were aged 18 to 65 years and newly diagnosed, with disease duration of less than 2 months. Patients with uncontrolled infections, other autoimmune diseases, pregnancy or lactation were excluded. Diagnoses were based on clinical symptoms, serum thyroxine and TRAb, thyroid ultrasound and orbital computed tomography. PBMCs were isolated from 7.5 to 10 ml of fresh peripheral blood by Ficoll-Paque density gradient centrifugation. Trizol reagent was used to extract total RNA, and RNA quality was then checked on an Agilent 2100 Bioanalyzer.

The table lists this clonotype with a few counts. What this receptor recognizes is not known. Base quality data are lacking; no much larger clone is found one base away. This sequence uses TRBV20-1 and TRBJ2-2; TRBD2 is a possible D gene, resting on 5 matching bases. The sequenced material came from blood. This clonotype was obtained from a woman between 18 and 29 years old with Graves' hyperthyroidism. The CDR3 has the sequence CSVQPGSGNTGELFF. The sequenced DNA is TGCAGTGTCCAACCGGGGAGCGGAAACACCGGGGAGCTGTTTTTT.